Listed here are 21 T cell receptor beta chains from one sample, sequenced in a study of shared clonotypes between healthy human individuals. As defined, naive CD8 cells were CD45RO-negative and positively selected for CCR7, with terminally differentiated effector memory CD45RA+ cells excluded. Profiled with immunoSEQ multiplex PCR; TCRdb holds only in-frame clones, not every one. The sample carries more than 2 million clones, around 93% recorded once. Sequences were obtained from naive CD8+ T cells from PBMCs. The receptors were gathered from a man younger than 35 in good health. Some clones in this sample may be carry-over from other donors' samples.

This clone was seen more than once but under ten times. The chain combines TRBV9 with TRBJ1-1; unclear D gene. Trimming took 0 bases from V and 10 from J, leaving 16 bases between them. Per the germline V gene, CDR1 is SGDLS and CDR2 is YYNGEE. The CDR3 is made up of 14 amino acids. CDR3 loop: CASSVALDPFAAFF. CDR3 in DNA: TGTGCCAGCAGCGTAGCGCTGGACCCCTTTGCAGCTTTCTTT.

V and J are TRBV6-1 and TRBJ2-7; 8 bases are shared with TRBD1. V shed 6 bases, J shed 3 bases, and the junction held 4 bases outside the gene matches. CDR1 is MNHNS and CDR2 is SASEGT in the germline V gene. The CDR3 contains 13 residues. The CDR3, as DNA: TGTGCCAGCAGGGCGGACAGGGTCTACGAGCAGTACTTC. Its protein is CASRADRVYEQYF.

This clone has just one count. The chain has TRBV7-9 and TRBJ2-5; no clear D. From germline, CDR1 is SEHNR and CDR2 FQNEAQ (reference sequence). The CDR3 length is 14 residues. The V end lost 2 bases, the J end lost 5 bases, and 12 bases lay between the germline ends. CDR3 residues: CASSLFGLEETQYF. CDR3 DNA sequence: TGTGCCAGCAGCTTATTTGGCCTAGAGGAGACCCAGTACTTC.

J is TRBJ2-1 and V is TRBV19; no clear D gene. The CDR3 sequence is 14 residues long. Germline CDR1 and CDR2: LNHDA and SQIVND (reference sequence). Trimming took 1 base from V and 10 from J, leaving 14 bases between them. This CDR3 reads CASSIALQGYEQFF. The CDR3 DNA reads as TGTGCCAGTAGTATAGCACTACAAGGCTACGAGCAGTTCTTC. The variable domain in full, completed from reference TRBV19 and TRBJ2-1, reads DGGITQSPKYLFRKEGQNVTLSCEQNLNHDAMYWYRQDPGQGLRLIYYSQIVNDFQKGDIAEGYSVSREKKESFPLTVTSAQKNPTAFYLCASSIALQGYEQFFGPGTRLTVL.

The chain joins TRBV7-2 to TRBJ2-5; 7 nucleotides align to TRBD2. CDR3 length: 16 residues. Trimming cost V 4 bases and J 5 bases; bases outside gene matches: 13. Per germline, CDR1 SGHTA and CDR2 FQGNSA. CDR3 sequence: CASSSREAGEVETQYF. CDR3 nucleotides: TGTGCCAGCAGCTCCCGAGAGGCGGGAGAAGTCGAGACCCAGTACTTC.

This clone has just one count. The CDR3 spells CASSLSSGRFNEQYF. The DNA of the CDR3 is TGTGCCAGCAGCTTATCTTCGGGGAGATTTAACGAGCAGTACTTC. The chain links TRBV7-9 to TRBJ2-7; a possible D gene is TRBD2 (5 bases). Trimming took off 2 bases at V and 5 bases at J, with 16 bases between the two ends. Germline loops: CDR1 SEHNR, CDR2 FQNEAQ (reference sequence). The CDR3 is 15 amino acids.

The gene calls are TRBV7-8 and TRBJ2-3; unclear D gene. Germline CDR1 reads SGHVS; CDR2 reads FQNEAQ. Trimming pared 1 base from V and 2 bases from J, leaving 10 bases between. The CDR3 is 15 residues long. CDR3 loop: CASSLGVTNTDTQYF. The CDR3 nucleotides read TGTGCCAGCAGCTTAGGGGTAACAAACACAGATACGCAGTATTTT.

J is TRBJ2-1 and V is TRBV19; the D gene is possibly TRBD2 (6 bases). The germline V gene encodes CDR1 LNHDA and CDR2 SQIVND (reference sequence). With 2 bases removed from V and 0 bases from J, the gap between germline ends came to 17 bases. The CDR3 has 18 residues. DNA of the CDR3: TGTGCCAGTAGTATAAGGAATGGAGGGCCCGTCTCCTACAATGAGCAGTTCTTC. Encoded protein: CASSIRNGGPVSYNEQFF.

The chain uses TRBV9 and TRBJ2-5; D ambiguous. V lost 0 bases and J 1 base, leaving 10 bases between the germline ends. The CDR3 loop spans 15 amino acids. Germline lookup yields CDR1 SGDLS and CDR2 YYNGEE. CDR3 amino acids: CASSVANGVQETQYF. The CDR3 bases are TGTGCCAGCAGCGTAGCTAACGGAGTCCAAGAGACCCAGTACTTC.

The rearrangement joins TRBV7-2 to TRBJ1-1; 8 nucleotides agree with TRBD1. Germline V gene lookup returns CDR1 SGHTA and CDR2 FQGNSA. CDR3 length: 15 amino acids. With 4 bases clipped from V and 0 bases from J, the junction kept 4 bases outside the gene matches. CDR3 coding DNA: TGTGCCAGCAGCTCGAGACAGGGGATGAACACTGAAGCTTTCTTT. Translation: CASSSRQGMNTEAFF.

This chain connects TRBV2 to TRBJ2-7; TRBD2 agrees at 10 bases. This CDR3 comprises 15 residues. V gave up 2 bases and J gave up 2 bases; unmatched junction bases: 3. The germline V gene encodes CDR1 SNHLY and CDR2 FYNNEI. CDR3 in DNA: TGTGCCAGCAGTGAACTGCTAGCGGGAGCCTACGAGCAGTACTTC. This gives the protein CASSELLAGAYEQYF.

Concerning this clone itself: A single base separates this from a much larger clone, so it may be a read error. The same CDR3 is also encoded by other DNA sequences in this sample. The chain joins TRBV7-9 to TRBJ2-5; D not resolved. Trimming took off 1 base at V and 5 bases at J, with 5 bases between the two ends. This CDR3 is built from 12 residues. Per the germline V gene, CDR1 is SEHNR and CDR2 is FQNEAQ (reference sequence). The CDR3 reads CASSLVRETQYF. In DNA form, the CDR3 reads TGTGCCAGCAGCTTAGTTCGGGAGACCCAGTACTTC.

The CDR3 region has the DNA TGTGCCAGCAGTTTATCGGTGGTGGTCGGAATGAACACCGGGGAGCTGTTTTTT. Residues: CASSLSVVVGMNTGELFF. This chain uses TRBV27 with TRBJ2-2; the D is unclear. Trimming stripped 0 bases from V and 1 base from J, with 15 bases between. CDR3 length: 18 residues. Germline CDR1 is MNHEY and CDR2 is SMNVEV (reference sequence).

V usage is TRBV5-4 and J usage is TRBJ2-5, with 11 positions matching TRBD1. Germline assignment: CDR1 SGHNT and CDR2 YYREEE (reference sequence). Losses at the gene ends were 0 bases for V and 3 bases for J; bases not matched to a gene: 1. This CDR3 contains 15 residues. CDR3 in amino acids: CASSLGDRGKETQYF. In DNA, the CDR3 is TGTGCCAGCAGCTTGGGGGACAGGGGGAAAGAGACCCAGTACTTC. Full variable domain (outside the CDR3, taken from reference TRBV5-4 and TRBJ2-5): ETGVTQSPTHLIKTRGQQVTLRCSSQSGHNTVSWYQQALGQGPQFIFQYYREEENGRGNFPPRFSGLQFPNYSSELNVNALELDDSALYLCASSLGDRGKETQYFGPGTRLLVL.

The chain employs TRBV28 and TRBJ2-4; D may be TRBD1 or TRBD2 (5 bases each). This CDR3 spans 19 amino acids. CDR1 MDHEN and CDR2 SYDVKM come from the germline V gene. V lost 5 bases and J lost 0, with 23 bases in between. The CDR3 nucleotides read TGTGCCAGCAGTCGCCGTGGTTGGGGTTGGGGGTTAGCCAAAAACATTCAGTACTTC. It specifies CASSRRGWGWGLAKNIQYF.

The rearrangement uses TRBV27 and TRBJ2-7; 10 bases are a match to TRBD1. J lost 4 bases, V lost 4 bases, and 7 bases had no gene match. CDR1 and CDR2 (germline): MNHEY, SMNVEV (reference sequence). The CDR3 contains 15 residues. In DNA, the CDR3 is TGTGCCAGCAGTTCAGACAGGGGGCTTTCTTACGAGCAGTACTTC. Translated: CASSSDRGLSYEQYF.

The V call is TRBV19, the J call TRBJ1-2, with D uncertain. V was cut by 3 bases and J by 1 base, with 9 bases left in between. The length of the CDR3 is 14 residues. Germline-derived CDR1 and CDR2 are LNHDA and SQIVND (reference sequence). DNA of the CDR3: TGTGCCAGTAGTATCTCGTCCGGTAACTATGGCTACACCTTC. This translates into CASSISSGNYGYTF. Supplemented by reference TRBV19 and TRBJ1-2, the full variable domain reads DGGITQSPKYLFRKEGQNVTLSCEQNLNHDAMYWYRQDPGQGLRLIYYSQIVNDFQKGDIAEGYSVSREKKESFPLTVTSAQKNPTAFYLCASSISSGNYGYTFGSGTRLTVV.

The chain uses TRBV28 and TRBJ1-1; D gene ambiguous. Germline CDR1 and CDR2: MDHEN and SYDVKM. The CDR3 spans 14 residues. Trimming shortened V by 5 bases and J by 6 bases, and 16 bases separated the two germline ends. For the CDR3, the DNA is TGTGCCAGCAGTCCCCACAATGGGAAGCCTGAAGCTTTCTTT. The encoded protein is CASSPHNGKPEAFF. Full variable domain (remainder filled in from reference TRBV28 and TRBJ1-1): DVKVTQSSRYLVKRTGEKVFLECVQDMDHENMFWYRQDPGLGLRLIYFSYDVKMKEKGDIPEGYSVSREKKERFSLILESASTNQTSMYLCASSPHNGKPEAFFGQGTRLTVV.

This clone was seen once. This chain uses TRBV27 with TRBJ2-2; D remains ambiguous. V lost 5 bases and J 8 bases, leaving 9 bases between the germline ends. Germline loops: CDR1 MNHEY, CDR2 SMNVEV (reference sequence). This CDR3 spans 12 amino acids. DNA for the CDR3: TGTGCCAGCAGTCTATTAATGGGGGAGCTGTTTTTT. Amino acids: CASSLLMGELFF.

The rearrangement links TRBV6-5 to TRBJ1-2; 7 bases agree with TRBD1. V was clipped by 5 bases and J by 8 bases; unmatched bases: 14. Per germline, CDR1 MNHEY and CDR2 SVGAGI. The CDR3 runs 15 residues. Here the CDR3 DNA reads TGTGCCAGCAGTCCGACCCGACAGGGAGGGAGCGGCTACACCTTC. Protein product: CASSPTRQGGSGYTF.

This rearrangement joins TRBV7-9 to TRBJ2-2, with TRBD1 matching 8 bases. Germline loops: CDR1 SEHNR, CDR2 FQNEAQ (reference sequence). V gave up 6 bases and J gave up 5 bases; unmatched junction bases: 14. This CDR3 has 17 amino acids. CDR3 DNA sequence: TGTGCCAGCAGACCCCAGGCTGGACAGGGCGGTACCGGGGAGCTGTTTTTT. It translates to CASRPQAGQGGTGELFF.